The 28 T cell receptor beta chains in this list originate from one sample, sequenced in a study of blood T cell repertoires in COVID-19. Profiling relied on immunoSEQ multiplex PCR, and the TCRdb table lists in-frame clones only, not all of them. The data contain hundreds of thousands of clones, roughly 79% of them singletons. The sequenced sample was peripheral blood. These receptors originate from a woman over 75 with COVID-19, enrolled during active disease.

CDR3 residues: CASRDRGSSYNSPLHF. As DNA, the CDR3 is TGTGCCAGCAGGGACAGGGGGAGCTCCTATAATTCACCCCTCCACTTT. The rearrangement uses TRBV28 and TRBJ1-6; 10 nucleotides agree with TRBD1. CDR3 length: 16 residues. Germline V gives CDR1 MDHEN, CDR2 SYDVKM. With 6 bases clipped from V and 0 bases from J, the junction kept 2 bases outside the gene matches.

This clone was seen a handful of times. The V gene is TRBV19, the J gene TRBJ1-2; tentative D call: TRBD1 (6 bases). Germline CDR1 LNHDA, CDR2 SQIVND (reference sequence). CDR3 length: 13 residues. V lost 7 bases and J lost 2, with 11 bases in between. The CDR3 region has the DNA TGTGCCAGTACTAAAACAGGGAACTATGGCTACACCTTC. As protein: CASTKTGNYGYTF.

The chain couples TRBV4-2 to TRBJ2-7; tentative D call: TRBD2 (5 bases). CDR3 length: 13 amino acids. Germline V CDR1 and CDR2: LGHNA, YNFKEQ. Trimming took 4 bases from V and 5 from J, leaving 12 bases between them. The CDR3 spells CASSRGLGNEQYF. The CDR3 DNA sequence: TGTGCCAGCAGCCGTGGACTGGGCAACGAGCAGTACTTC.

The chain recombines TRBV11-2 with TRBJ1-1; no clear D gene. Trimming stripped 7 bases from V and 10 bases from J, with 19 bases between. CDR3 length: 13 amino acids. Germline assignment: CDR1 SGHAT and CDR2 FQNNGV. CDR3 DNA sequence: TGTGCCAGCATAGGGTCCAGAGGGTATAGAGCTTTCTTT. Amino acids: CASIGSRGYRAFF.

The chain couples TRBV18 to TRBJ2-3; D gene uncertain. CDR1 and CDR2 from the germline V gene are KGHSH and LQKENI. The CDR3 has 15 residues. V was cut by 4 bases and J by 2 bases, with 13 bases left in between. The CDR3 sequence: CASSQRTGLTDTQYF. CDR3 sequence (DNA): TGTGCCAGCTCACAGAGAACTGGGCTCACAGATACGCAGTATTTT.

The J gene is TRBJ1-1, the V gene TRBV15; weak D call: TRBD1 (5 bases). The V end lost 1 base, the J end lost 1 base, and 13 bases lay between the germline ends. The CDR3 runs to 16 residues. Germline CDR1 reads LNHNV; CDR2 reads YYDKDF (reference sequence). CDR3 in amino acids: CATSRGVSGWNTEAFF. CDR3 DNA sequence: TGTGCCACCAGCAGAGGGGTTTCAGGGTGGAACACTGAAGCTTTCTTT. Using reference TRBV15 and TRBJ1-1 for the parts outside the CDR3, the full variable domain is DAMVIQNPRYQVTQFGKPVTLSCSQTLNHNVMYWYQQKSSQAPKLLFHYYDKDFNNEADTPDNFQSRRPNTSFCFLDIRSPGLGDTAMYLCATSRGVSGWNTEAFFGQGTRLTVV.

CDR3 region: CASGNRALGDYTF. For the CDR3, the DNA is TGTGCCAGCGGGAACAGGGCGCTCGGGGACTACACCTTC. This sequence joins TRBV6-6 and TRBJ1-2, with D maybe TRBD1 (6 bases). Trimming removed 8 bases at V and 10 bases at J, with 20 bases between. The CDR3 loop spans 13 amino acids. The germline gives CDR1 MNHNY, CDR2 SVGAGI (reference sequence).

This clone was counted a few times. The rearrangement joins TRBV20-1 to TRBJ1-1; TRBD1 agrees at 9 bases. CDR1 and CDR2 (germline): DFQATT, SNEGSKA (reference sequence). The length of the CDR3 is 11 residues. V was pared by 7 bases and J by 11 bases, with 8 bases of the junction left unmatched. The CDR3 here is CSGGQGVVAFF. The CDR3 nucleotides read TGCAGTGGGGGACAGGGAGTAGTTGCTTTCTTT.

This clone was seen just once. The chain links TRBV2 to TRBJ1-6; weak D call: TRBD1 (5 bases). The CDR3 spans 14 residues. Trimming cost V 4 bases and J 4 bases, with 8 bases left between them. Germline lookup yields CDR1 SNHLY and CDR2 FYNNEI. This CDR3 reads CASSVGGYNSPLHF. CDR3 DNA: TGTGCCAGCAGTGTTGGGGGGTATAATTCACCCCTCCACTTT.

The chain combines TRBV6-1 with TRBJ2-1; D might be TRBD2 (5 bases). The CDR3 extends over 14 amino acids. V was cut by 7 bases and J by 6 bases, with 16 bases left in between. CDR1 is MNHNS, CDR2 SASEGT, per germline. CDR3 sequence (DNA): TGTGCCAGCATGTGGCCCGGGGTCGGCAATGAGCAGTTCTTC. Translating gives CASMWPGVGNEQFF.

V gene TRBV9 combines with J gene TRBJ1-5; D is possibly TRBD1 (5 bases). CDR1 is SGDLS and CDR2 is YYNGEE in the germline V gene. Trimming removed 2 bases at V and 0 bases at J, with 9 bases between. There are 15 residues in the CDR3. The DNA for the CDR3 is TGTGCCAGCAGCGTCCGGGGGGATAGCAATCAGCCCCAGCATTTT. It translates to CASSVRGDSNQPQHF.

The rearrangement joins TRBV5-1 to TRBJ2-5, with a weak D call TRBD1 (6 bases). Deletions cut 4 bases from V and 0 bases from J, with 13 bases between. This CDR3 has 15 residues. Germline lookup yields CDR1 SGHRS and CDR2 YFSETQ. The CDR3 bases are TGCGCCAGCAGCCCTTGGGGACACGACCAAGAGACCCAGTACTTC. Amino acid sequence: CASSPWGHDQETQYF.

Points on this clone: Other nucleotide sequences from this sample produce the same CDR3. The chain joins TRBV7-3 to TRBJ2-3, with 10 bases fitting TRBD2. Germline V gene sequence: CDR1 SGHTA, CDR2 FQGTGA. V dropped 6 bases and J dropped 6; count of bases not matched to a gene: 9. CDR3 length equals 15 residues. The CDR3 DNA is TGTGCCAGCAGTCTCAGCGGGAGGGCCACGGATACGCAGTATTTT. Its translation: CASSLSGRATDTQYF.

This sequence joins TRBV12-3 or TRBV12-4 and TRBJ1-2; D is uncertain. The CDR3 is 13 amino acids. Trimming took off 6 bases at V and 6 bases at J, with 14 bases between the two ends. The CDR3 bases are TGTGCCAGCAGAGCGGGCCGTCGGCATGGCTACACCTTC. The encoded protein is CASRAGRRHGYTF.

V is TRBV4-1 and J is TRBJ1-1, with D perhaps matching TRBD1 (5 bases). The CDR3 runs 17 residues. The V and J ends lost 0 bases and 5 bases respectively, with 19 bases between them. Germline CDR1 MGHRA, CDR2 YSYEKL. The CDR3 protein is CASSQDQGSSFQTEAFF. CDR3 DNA: TGCGCCAGCAGCCAAGACCAGGGATCCTCGTTCCAGACTGAAGCTTTCTTT.

The chain is built from TRBV19 and TRBJ2-2; D ambiguous. The germline V gene has CDR1 LNHDA and CDR2 SQIVND (reference sequence). This CDR3 spans 14 amino acids. Deletions cut 3 bases from V and 4 bases from J, with 9 bases between. Here the CDR3 reads CASSMSEFTGELFF. DNA for the CDR3: TGTGCCAGTAGTATGTCTGAGTTCACCGGGGAGCTGTTTTTT.

The chain joins TRBV2 to TRBJ1-1; 9 bases line up with TRBD1. This CDR3 contains 14 residues. Trimming at V came to 6 bases and at J to 0 bases, leaving 2 bases not matched to a gene. CDR1 and CDR2 from the germline V gene are SNHLY and FYNNEI. The CDR3 loop is CASRGQGLNTEAFF. The CDR3, as DNA: TGTGCCAGCAGGGGACAGGGCCTGAACACTGAAGCTTTCTTT.

The sample holds a few counts of this clone. The chain combines TRBV6-5 with TRBJ1-2; TRBD1 matches 9 bases. J gave up 5 bases and V 5 bases, and 9 bases lay outside the gene matches. Germline CDR1 reads MNHEY; CDR2 reads SVGAGI. The CDR3 length is 15 residues. The CDR3 region has the DNA TGTGCCAGCAGTCGACTCAGACAGGGGGGTTATGGCTACACCTTC. Its translation is CASSRLRQGGYGYTF.

This clone was seen more than once but under ten times. The J gene is TRBJ2-1, the V gene TRBV12-5, with 12 bases matching TRBD2. V shed 1 base, J shed 7 bases, and the junction held 8 bases outside the gene matches. Germline-derived CDR1 and CDR2 are LGHNT and FRNRAP. This CDR3 is 17 amino acids long. DNA for the CDR3: TGTGCTAGTGGTTTGGGGACTAGCGGGGTCGCGGGGAATGAGCAGTTCTTC. Translating gives CASGLGTSGVAGNEQFF. The full variable domain, completed using reference TRBV12-5 and TRBJ2-1, is DARVTQTPRHKVTEMGQEVTMRCQPILGHNTVFWYRQTMMQGLELLAYFRNRAPLDDSGMPKDRFSAEMPDATLATLKIQPSEPRDSAVYFCASGLGTSGVAGNEQFFGPGTRLTVL.

The rearrangement joins TRBV6-4 to TRBJ2-4, with D tentatively TRBD1 (6 bases). CDR1 and CDR2 from the germline V gene are MRHNA and SNTAGT. Trimming pared 9 bases from V and 3 bases from J, leaving 15 bases between. The CDR3 extends over 14 amino acids. As DNA, the CDR3 is TGTGCCAGTTCCCTTGGACAGATCAAAAACATTCAGTACTTC. Its protein product is CASSLGQIKNIQYF.

The sample holds a few counts of this clone. The chain employs TRBV11-2 and TRBJ2-6; TRBD1 matches at 9 bases. This CDR3 contains 16 residues. Germline V lookup: CDR1 SGHAT, CDR2 FQNNGV. After removal of 5 bases from V and 0 bases from J, the junction contained 2 bases not matched to a gene. The CDR3 loop is CASSRDRVSGANVLTF. CDR3 nucleotides: TGTGCCAGCAGCCGGGACAGGGTCTCTGGGGCCAACGTCCTGACTTTC.

V is TRBV6-5 and J is TRBJ2-1; 9 nucleotides align to TRBD2. Germline CDR1 is MNHEY and CDR2 is SVGAGI. V lost 6 bases, J lost 12 bases, and 12 bases stayed unmatched. There are 14 residues in the CDR3. The CDR3 loop reads CASSPPSFSGRQFF. The CDR3 DNA is TGTGCCAGCAGCCCGCCCTCTTTTAGCGGGAGGCAGTTCTTC.

The chain recombines TRBV7-8 with TRBJ2-1; 13 nucleotides match TRBD2. V dropped 5 bases and J dropped 8; count of bases not matched to a gene: 6. The CDR3 runs 15 residues. Germline V gene lookup returns CDR1 SGHVS and CDR2 FQNEAQ. The CDR3 reads CASSTTSGRGHEQFF. The CDR3 DNA reads as TGTGCCAGCAGCACAACTAGCGGGAGGGGCCATGAGCAGTTCTTC.

This rearrangement joins TRBV25-1 to TRBJ2-5; TRBD2 agrees at 8 bases. This CDR3 contains 16 residues. V was pared by 1 base and J by 5 bases, with 9 bases of the junction left unmatched. CDR1 is MGHDK and CDR2 is SYGVNS in the germline V gene. The CDR3 here is CASSEFVAGRTETQYF. The CDR3 coding sequence is TGTGCCAGCAGTGAATTTGTAGCGGGACGGACGGAGACCCAGTACTTC.

The chain couples TRBV28 to TRBJ2-7; D call uncertain. The CDR3 extends over 14 amino acids. Trimming shortened V by 5 bases and J by 0 bases, and 11 bases separated the two germline ends. The germline V gene has CDR1 MDHEN and CDR2 SYDVKM. The CDR3 DNA reads as TGTGCCAGCAGTCCACAGCTGGGCTCCTACGAGCAGTACTTC. It encodes CASSPQLGSYEQYF.

This clone turned up a few times. The rearrangement joins TRBV28 to TRBJ1-6, with D perhaps TRBD1 (5 bases). Germline values: CDR1 MDHEN, CDR2 SYDVKM. CDR3 length: 15 residues. The V gene lost 1 base and the J gene lost 7 bases, with 11 bases spanning the gap. CDR3 coding DNA: TGTGCCAGCAGTTTATCTGGACAAGACAATTCACCCCTCCACTTT. Translation: CASSLSGQDNSPLHF.

The rearrangement links TRBV18 to TRBJ1-1, with D maybe TRBD1 (5 bases). The CDR3 contains 14 residues. Germline assignment: CDR1 KGHSH and CDR2 LQKENI. V was clipped by 3 bases and J by 3 bases, with 11 bases between them. CDR3 sequence (DNA): TGTGCCAGCTCACCCTCCCGGGGGGACACTGAAGCTTTCTTT. Its translation: CASSPSRGDTEAFF.

This rearrangement joins TRBV28 to TRBJ1-1, with D perhaps matching TRBD1 (5 bases). Germline CDR1 MDHEN, CDR2 SYDVKM. CDR3 size: 15 residues. The V gene lost 0 bases and the J gene lost 1 base, with 9 bases spanning the gap. Here the CDR3 DNA reads TGTGCCAGCAGTTTATGGGGGCAGACGAACACTGAAGCTTTCTTT. This codes for CASSLWGQTNTEAFF.